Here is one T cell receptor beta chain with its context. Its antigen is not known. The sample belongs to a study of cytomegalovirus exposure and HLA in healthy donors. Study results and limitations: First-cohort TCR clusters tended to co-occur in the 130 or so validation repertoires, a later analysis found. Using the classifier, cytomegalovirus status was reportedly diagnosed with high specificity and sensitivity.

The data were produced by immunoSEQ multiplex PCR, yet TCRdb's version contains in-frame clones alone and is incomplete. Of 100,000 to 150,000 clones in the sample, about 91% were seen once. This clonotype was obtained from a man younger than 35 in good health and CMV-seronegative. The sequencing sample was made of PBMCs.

CDR3 in DNA: TGTGCCAGCAGCTCGGAACTGAAAGGAGGAGGGTTCTACAATGAGCAGTTCTTC. It yields the protein CASSSELKGGGFYNEQFF. This rearrangement joins TRBV5-6 to TRBJ2-1, with D possibly matching TRBD2 (6 bases). In germline, CDR1 is SGHDT, CDR2 YYEEEE. Trimming removed 3 bases at V and 3 bases at J, with 22 bases between. This CDR3 is built from 18 residues.